The sequence of this T cell receptor (beta chain) was determined in a study of cytomegalovirus exposure and HLA in healthy donors. Germline V gene data show CDR1 as SQVTM and CDR2 as ANQGSEA. The CDR3 covers 12 residues. Trimming took off 5 bases at V and 5 bases at J, with 12 bases between the two ends. The PCR contained 60 Vbeta and 13 Jbeta primers. Method: immunoSEQ multiplex PCR; TCRdb's copy keeps in-frame clones and lacks some. The data show more than 130,000 clones, with roughly four fifths seen just once and 14% held by the top ten. What was sequenced was PBMCs. The J gene is TRBJ1-1, the V gene TRBV29-1; maybe TRBD1 (6 bases). The clonotype comes from a human donor in good health. The CDR3, as DNA: TGCAGCGTTCACAGGGTCCAGACTGAAGCTTTCTTT. Encoded protein: CSVHRVQTEAFF. Full variable domain (rest looked up from reference TRBV29-1 and TRBJ1-1): SAVISQKPSRDICQRGTSLTIQCQVDSQVTMMFWYRQQPGQSLTLIATANQGSEATYESGFVIDKFPISRPNLTFSTLTVSNMSPEDSSIYLCSVHRVQTEAFFGQGTRLTVV.